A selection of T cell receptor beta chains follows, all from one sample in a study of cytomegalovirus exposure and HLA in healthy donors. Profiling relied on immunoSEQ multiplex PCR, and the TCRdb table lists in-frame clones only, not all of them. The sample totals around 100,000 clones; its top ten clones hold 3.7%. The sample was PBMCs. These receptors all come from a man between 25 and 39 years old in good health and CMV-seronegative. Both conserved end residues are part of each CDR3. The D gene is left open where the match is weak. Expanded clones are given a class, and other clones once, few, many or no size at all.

CDR3 protein: CASSPNTPRGSSPLHF
CDR3 DNA: TGTGCCAGCAGCCCGAACACCCCCCGAGGGAGTTCACCCCTCCACTTT
J gene: TRBJ1-6
D gene: .
clone size: .
V gene: TRBV5-4

CDR3 protein: CASSLGPSGKNEQFF
CDR3 DNA: TGTGCCAGCAGCTTAGGTCCTAGCGGGAAGAATGAGCAGTTCTTC
J gene: TRBJ2-1
D gene: TRBD2
clone size: .
V gene: TRBV7-2

CDR3 protein: CATSFSTGLGNQPQHF
CDR3 DNA: TGTGCCACCAGCTTTTCGACAGGGTTGGGCAATCAGCCCCAGCATTTT
J gene: TRBJ1-5
D gene: TRBD1
clone size: .
V gene: TRBV15

CDR3 protein: CTSRQGLEEKLFF
CDR3 DNA: TGCACCAGCAGACAGGGTTTGGAAGAAAAACTGTTTTTT
J gene: TRBJ1-4
D gene: .
clone size: .
V gene: TRBV1

CDR3 protein: CASSPGGSASGYTF
CDR3 DNA: TGTGCCAGCAGCCCCGGTGGTAGTGCCTCCGGCTACACCTTC
J gene: TRBJ1-2
D gene: .
clone size: .
V gene: TRBV6-5

CDR3 protein: CASRDDRGVNYGYTF
CDR3 DNA: TGTGCCAGCAGGGACGACAGGGGGGTTAACTATGGCTACACCTTC
J gene: TRBJ1-2
D gene: TRBD1
clone size: .
V gene: TRBV2

CDR3 protein: CASSRGPGYTF
CDR3 DNA: TGTGCCAGCAGTAGGGGGCCTGGCTACACCTTC
J gene: TRBJ1-2
D gene: TRBD1
clone size: .
V gene: TRBV28

CDR3 protein: CASSLDGSGNTIYF
CDR3 DNA: TGTGCCAGCAGCTTAGACGGGTCTGGAAACACCATATATTTT
J gene: TRBJ1-3
D gene: .
clone size: .
V gene: TRBV11-2

CDR3 protein: CASSSSDRKETQYF
CDR3 DNA: TGTGCCAGTAGTAGCTCGGACAGAAAAGAGACCCAGTACTTC
J gene: TRBJ2-5
D gene: .
clone size: .
V gene: TRBV19

CDR3 protein: CASSLEVGNQPQHF
CDR3 DNA: TGTGCCAGCAGCTTAGAAGTAGGCAATCAGCCCCAGCATTTT
J gene: TRBJ1-5
D gene: .
clone size: .
V gene: TRBV11-3

CDR3 protein: CASSADRGAYEQYF
CDR3 DNA: TGTGCCAGCAGCGCGGACAGGGGGGCCTACGAGCAGTACTTC
J gene: TRBJ2-7
D gene: TRBD1
clone size: .
V gene: TRBV11-2

CDR3 protein: CASSRGGTPLHF
CDR3 DNA: TGTGCCAGCAGTAGGGGAGGGACACCCCTCCACTTT
J gene: TRBJ1-6
D gene: .
clone size: .
V gene: TRBV2

CDR3 protein: CASGSGGNTEAFF
CDR3 DNA: TGTGCTAGTGGTTCCGGCGGTAACACTGAAGCTTTCTTT
J gene: TRBJ1-1
D gene: .
clone size: .
V gene: TRBV12-5

CDR3 protein: CASSPDGGGYEQYF
CDR3 DNA: TGTGCCAGCTCTCCGGACGGCGGGGGGTACGAGCAGTACTTC
J gene: TRBJ2-7
D gene: TRBD2
clone size: .
V gene: TRBV18

CDR3 protein: CASGGGVSNQPQHF
CDR3 DNA: TGTGCCAGCGGTGGGGGGGTAAGCAATCAGCCCCAGCATTTT
J gene: TRBJ1-5
D gene: .
clone size: .
V gene: TRBV2

CDR3 protein: CASSRDRGPFNEQFF
CDR3 DNA: TGTGCCAGCAGTCGGGACAGGGGGCCCTTCAATGAGCAGTTCTTC
J gene: TRBJ2-1
D gene: TRBD1
clone size: .
V gene: TRBV2

CDR3 protein: CASTSLQGRTDTQYF
CDR3 DNA: TGTGCCAGCACCTCATTACAGGGCCGCACAGATACGCAGTATTTT
J gene: TRBJ2-3
D gene: .
clone size: .
V gene: TRBV28

CDR3 protein: CAWSSPTGGGYGYTF
CDR3 DNA: TGTGCCTGGAGCTCCCCAACAGGGGGGGGCTATGGCTACACCTTC
J gene: TRBJ1-2
D gene: TRBD1
clone size: medium-sized
V gene: TRBV30

CDR3 protein: CASSRLSGGSEKLFF
CDR3 DNA: TGTGCCAGCAGCCGCCTATCAGGGGGAAGTGAAAAACTGTTTTTT
J gene: TRBJ1-4
D gene: TRBD1
clone size: .
V gene: TRBV7-9

CDR3 protein: CASSSRQYYNSPLHF
CDR3 DNA: TGTGCCAGCAGTTCCCGACAGTACTATAATTCACCCCTCCACTTT
J gene: TRBJ1-6
D gene: .
clone size: .
V gene: TRBV27

CDR3 protein: CAPALLEVDGLNQPQHF
CDR3 DNA: TGTGCCCCCGCCCTCCTCGAGGTGGACGGACTAAATCAGCCCCAGCATTTT
J gene: TRBJ1-5
D gene: .
clone size: .
V gene: TRBV10-3

CDR3 protein: CASSEYGRGAGNEQFF
CDR3 DNA: TGTGCCAGCAGTGAATACGGTCGGGGAGCCGGCAATGAGCAGTTCTTC
J gene: TRBJ2-1
D gene: .
clone size: .
V gene: TRBV2

CDR3 protein: CAWSVQGQGDQPQHF
CDR3 DNA: TGTGCCTGGAGTGTACAGGGACAGGGGGATCAGCCCCAGCATTTT
J gene: TRBJ1-5
D gene: TRBD1
clone size: .
V gene: TRBV30

CDR3 protein: CASSSLAGGYNEQFF
CDR3 DNA: TGTGCCAGCAGTTCCTTAGCGGGGGGCTACAATGAGCAGTTCTTC
J gene: TRBJ2-1
D gene: TRBD2
clone size: .
V gene: TRBV7-3

CDR3 protein: CASSDLGGVTDGELFF
CDR3 DNA: TGTGCCAGCAGCGACCTGGGGGGGGTTACGGACGGGGAGCTGTTTTTT
J gene: TRBJ2-2
D gene: TRBD2
clone size: .
V gene: TRBV9

CDR3 protein: CASSPDYQETQYF
CDR3 DNA: TGTGCCAGCAGCCCTGACTATCAAGAGACCCAGTACTTC
J gene: TRBJ2-5
D gene: .
clone size: .
V gene: TRBV2

CDR3 protein: CASTGTGLTGELFF
CDR3 DNA: TGTGCCAGCACCGGGACAGGGCTCACCGGGGAGCTGTTTTTT
J gene: TRBJ2-2
D gene: TRBD1
clone size: .
V gene: TRBV2

CDR3 protein: CASSRGTNTDTQYF
CDR3 DNA: TGTGCCAGCAGCCGCGGGACCAACACAGATACGCAGTATTTT
J gene: TRBJ2-3
D gene: .
clone size: .
V gene: TRBV5-4

CDR3 protein: CASSLRTESSYNSPLHF
CDR3 DNA: TGTGCCAGCAGCCTCCGGACAGAGAGCTCCTATAATTCACCCCTCCACTTT
J gene: TRBJ1-6
D gene: .
clone size: .
V gene: TRBV13

CDR3 protein: CASSLGDRPYEQYF
CDR3 DNA: TGCGCCAGCAGCTTGGGGGACAGACCCTACGAGCAGTACTTC
J gene: TRBJ2-7
D gene: TRBD1
clone size: .
V gene: TRBV5-1

CDR3 protein: CASSVGSGTEAYEQYF
CDR3 DNA: TGTGCCAGCAGCGTAGGGTCCGGGACAGAGGCCTACGAGCAGTACTTC
J gene: TRBJ2-7
D gene: TRBD1
clone size: .
V gene: TRBV9

CDR3 protein: CASSPPDTEKLFF
CDR3 DNA: TGTGCCAGCTCACCACCGGACACTGAAAAACTGTTTTTT
J gene: TRBJ1-4
D gene: .
clone size: .
V gene: TRBV18

CDR3 protein: CASSPPRTGAGNTIYF
CDR3 DNA: TGTGCCAGCTCACCACCGAGGACAGGGGCTGGAAACACCATATATTTT
J gene: TRBJ1-3
D gene: TRBD1
clone size: .
V gene: TRBV18

CDR3 protein: CASSPGRGSTEAFF
CDR3 DNA: TGTGCCAGCAGCCCGGGTCGGGGGAGCACTGAAGCTTTCTTT
J gene: TRBJ1-1
D gene: .
clone size: .
V gene: TRBV28

CDR3 protein: CASSLMAGGLSETQYF
CDR3 DNA: TGTGCCAGCAGTTTAATGGCAGGGGGCCTGTCGGAGACCCAGTACTTC
J gene: TRBJ2-5
D gene: TRBD1
clone size: .
V gene: TRBV27

CDR3 protein: CASGSGTGRRNQPQHF
CDR3 DNA: TGTGCCAGCGGATCCGGGACAGGGAGGCGCAATCAGCCCCAGCATTTT
J gene: TRBJ1-5
D gene: TRBD1
clone size: .
V gene: TRBV27

CDR3 protein: CASSLEGEETQYF
CDR3 DNA: TGCGCCAGCAGCTTGGAGGGGGAAGAGACCCAGTACTTC
J gene: TRBJ2-5
D gene: .
clone size: .
V gene: TRBV5-1

CDR3 protein: CASSLVGSGELFF
CDR3 DNA: TGTGCCAGCAGCTTAGTGGGGAGCGGGGAGCTGTTTTTT
J gene: TRBJ2-2
D gene: .
clone size: .
V gene: TRBV7-9

CDR3 protein: CASSLGGIPNEKLFF
CDR3 DNA: TGTGCCAGCAGCTTAGGAGGGATTCCTAATGAAAAACTGTTTTTT
J gene: TRBJ1-4
D gene: .
clone size: .
V gene: TRBV7-9

CDR3 protein: CASSSQGPRQPQHF
CDR3 DNA: TGTGCCAGCAGCTCACAGGGTCCCCGTCAGCCCCAGCATTTT
J gene: TRBJ1-5
D gene: .
clone size: .
V gene: TRBV5-6

CDR3 protein: CASSATGGAGAFF
CDR3 DNA: TGTGCCAGCAGTGCCACAGGGGGCGCGGGAGCTTTCTTT
J gene: TRBJ1-1
D gene: TRBD1
clone size: .
V gene: TRBV6-4

CDR3 protein: CASSEIRGRETQYF
CDR3 DNA: TGTGCCAGCAGCGAGATAAGGGGTAGGGAGACCCAGTACTTC
J gene: TRBJ2-5
D gene: .
clone size: .
V gene: TRBV7-7

CDR3 protein: CASSYNRDYEQYF
CDR3 DNA: TGTGCCAGCAGTTACAACAGGGACTACGAGCAGTACTTC
J gene: TRBJ2-7
D gene: .
clone size: .
V gene: TRBV6-5

CDR3 protein: CASSIRASGGANEQFF
CDR3 DNA: TGTGCCAGTAGTATAAGGGCTAGCGGGGGGGCCAATGAGCAGTTCTTC
J gene: TRBJ2-1
D gene: TRBD2
clone size: .
V gene: TRBV19

CDR3 protein: CASSTYRGNYGYTF
CDR3 DNA: TGTGCCAGCAGCACTTACAGGGGTAACTATGGCTACACCTTC
J gene: TRBJ1-2
D gene: TRBD1
clone size: .
V gene: TRBV6-5

CDR3 protein: CASSLSGKSEAFF
CDR3 DNA: TGTGCCAGCAGCTTATCGGGGAAATCTGAAGCTTTCTTT
J gene: TRBJ1-1
D gene: .
clone size: .
V gene: TRBV11-3